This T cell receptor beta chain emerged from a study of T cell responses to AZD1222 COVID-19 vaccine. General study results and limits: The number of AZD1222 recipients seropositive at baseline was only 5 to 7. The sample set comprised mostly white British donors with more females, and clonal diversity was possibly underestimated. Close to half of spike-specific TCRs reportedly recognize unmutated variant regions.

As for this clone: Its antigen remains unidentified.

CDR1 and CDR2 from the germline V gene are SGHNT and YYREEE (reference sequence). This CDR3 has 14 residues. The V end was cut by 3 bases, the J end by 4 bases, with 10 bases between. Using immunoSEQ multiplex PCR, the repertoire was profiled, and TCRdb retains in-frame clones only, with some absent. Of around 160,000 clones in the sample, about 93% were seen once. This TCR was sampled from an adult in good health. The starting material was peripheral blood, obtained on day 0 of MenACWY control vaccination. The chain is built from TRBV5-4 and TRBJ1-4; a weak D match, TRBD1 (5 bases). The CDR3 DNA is TGTGCCAGCAGCTCGGGACGGGATAATGAAAAACTGTTTTTT. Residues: CASSSGRDNEKLFF.